The 27 T cell receptor beta chains below all came from one sample that was sequenced in a study of shared clonotypes between healthy human individuals. Naive-designated CD8 cells lacked CD45RO, were positively enriched for CCR7, and omitted terminally differentiated effector memory CD45RA+ cells. Method: immunoSEQ multiplex PCR; TCRdb's copy keeps in-frame clones and lacks some. The profile shows around 2,000,000 clones, more than 85% of them singletons. The sequenced sample was naive CD8+ T cells from PBMCs. Every receptor here comes from a man aged 18-30 years in good health. Some clones in this sample may be carry-over from other donors' samples.

The genes are TRBV25-1 and TRBJ2-1; the D gene could be TRBD1 or TRBD2 (8 bases each). V gave up 4 bases and J gave up 1 base, with 17 bases separating them. Per the germline V gene, CDR1 is MGHDK and CDR2 is SYGVNS. The CDR3 runs to 17 residues. The CDR3 sequence: CASSGQGTRLSYNEQFF. The CDR3 DNA follows: TGTGCCAGCAGTGGACAGGGGACTAGGCTTTCCTACAATGAGCAGTTCTTC. Combining the CDR3 with reference TRBV25-1 and TRBJ2-1 gives the whole variable domain EADIYQTPRYLVIGTGKKITLECSQTMGHDKMYWYQQDPGMELHLIHYSYGVNSTEKGDLSSESTVSRIRTEHFPLTLESARPSHTSQYLCASSGQGTRLSYNEQFFGPGTRLTVL.

This clone has a handful of counts. The V call is TRBV9, the J call TRBJ1-4; 7 bases are a match to TRBD1. The CDR3 has 15 amino acids. J lost 5 bases, V lost 4 bases, and 8 bases had no gene match. Germline values: CDR1 SGDLS, CDR2 YYNGEE. The CDR3 DNA follows: TGTGCCAGCAGCCCCTGGGACAGAAGGAATGAAAAACTGTTTTTT. Protein sequence: CASSPWDRRNEKLFF.

The CDR3 DNA follows: TGTGCCAGCAGTTTATGGGCTCGCGGGACTGAAGCTTTCTTT. It encodes CASSLWARGTEAFF. This chain joins TRBV27 and TRBJ1-1; D unclear. This CDR3 spans 14 amino acids. Germline V CDR1 and CDR2: MNHEY, SMNVEV (reference sequence). V dropped 1 base and J dropped 5 bases, with 11 bases sitting between them.

The chain has TRBV5-1 and TRBJ2-5; 7 nucleotides line up with TRBD1. Germline CDR1 SGHRS, CDR2 YFSETQ. Unmatched junction bases numbered 4, after V lost 4 bases and J lost 1 base. The CDR3 runs to 14 residues. The DNA of the CDR3 is TGCGCCAGCAGCCTATGGGACAGCCAAGAGACCCAGTACTTC. Amino acid sequence: CASSLWDSQETQYF.

As concerns this clone: The sample holds other DNA sequences that translate to the same CDR3. This rearrangement joins TRBV7-9 to TRBJ2-3, with 7 nucleotides matching TRBD2. Trimming at V came to 2 bases and at J to 1 base, leaving 3 bases not matched to a gene. The CDR3 is made up of 15 amino acids. From germline, CDR1 is SEHNR and CDR2 FQNEAQ (reference sequence). The CDR3 spells CASSLSAGGTDTQYF. CDR3 nucleotides: TGTGCCAGCAGCTTATCCGCGGGGGGCACAGATACGCAGTATTTT. Combining the CDR3 with reference TRBV7-9 and TRBJ2-3 gives the whole variable domain DTGVSQNPRHKITKRGQNVTFRCDPISEHNRLYWYRQTLGQGPEFLTYFQNEAQLEKSRLLSDRFSAERPKGSFSTLEIQRTEQGDSAMYLCASSLSAGGTDTQYFGPGTRLTVL.

The J gene is TRBJ2-1, the V gene TRBV10-3; 8 positions match TRBD1. The CDR3 runs 14 residues. Per the germline V gene, CDR1 is ENHRY and CDR2 is SYGVKD. V lost 0 bases to trimming and J lost 8 bases; unmatched junction nucleotides: 3. CDR3 in DNA: TGTGCCATCAGTGAGTCGAACAGGGGGTATGAGCAGTTCTTC. Its protein is CAISESNRGYEQFF.

The sample holds a few counts of this clone. The chain has TRBV4-1 and TRBJ1-1, with D perhaps TRBD1 (5 bases). The CDR3 extends over 14 amino acids. V lost 0 bases and J lost 4, with 9 bases in between. The germline V gene encodes CDR1 MGHRA and CDR2 YSYEKL. The CDR3 loop reads CASSQDAGTTEAFF. CDR3 DNA sequence: TGCGCCAGCAGCCAAGATGCGGGGACCACTGAAGCTTTCTTT.

The V gene is TRBV7-2, the J gene TRBJ1-2; D may be TRBD1 (6 bases). Germline assignment: CDR1 SGHTA and CDR2 FQGNSA. This CDR3 region has 16 residues. V shed 0 bases and J shed 6 bases, with 17 bases lying between them. This chain's CDR3 is CASSLALRGGLNGYTF. In DNA form, the CDR3 reads TGTGCCAGCAGCTTAGCGCTCCGGGGGGGCTTAAATGGCTACACCTTC.

The chain recombines TRBV7-9 with TRBJ1-4, with D possibly matching TRBD1 (5 bases). The CDR3 consists of 15 residues. The ends were cut back, 5 bases at V and 4 bases at J, with 14 bases in the middle. The germline V gene has CDR1 SEHNR and CDR2 FQNEAQ (reference sequence). CDR3 loop: CASSPPGRRNEKLFF. CDR3 DNA sequence: TGTGCCAGCAGCCCACCGGGACGGCGTAATGAAAAACTGTTTTTT.

This chain joins TRBV27 and TRBJ2-1; D uncertain. V was cut by 4 bases and J by 10 bases, with 11 bases left in between. The CDR3 covers 12 residues. From germline, CDR1 is MNHEY and CDR2 SMNVEV (reference sequence). As DNA, the CDR3 is TGTGCCAGCAGTTCCATTTCCGAGGAGCAGTTCTTC. It translates to CASSSISEEQFF.

The CDR3 DNA sequence: TGTGCCTGGAGTCCTCGCAACCGGAATGAGCAGTTCTTC. It translates to CAWSPRNRNEQFF. The chain couples TRBV30 to TRBJ2-1; D remains unclear. The CDR3 consists of 13 residues. CDR1 is GTSNPN and CDR2 is SVGIG in the germline V gene (reference sequence). Trimming took 2 bases from V and 7 from J, leaving 12 bases between them.

This chain uses TRBV7-9 with TRBJ1-2, with D perhaps TRBD1 (5 bases). V lost 2 bases and J lost 6, with 13 bases in between. CDR3 length: 14 residues. CDR1 is SEHNR and CDR2 is FQNEAQ in the germline V gene (reference sequence). The DNA of the CDR3 is TGTGCCAGCAGCTTAAATTCCAGGGTCGATGGCTACACCTTC. This translates into CASSLNSRVDGYTF. The full variable domain, with the rest looked up from reference TRBV7-9 and TRBJ1-2, is DTGVSQNPRHKITKRGQNVTFRCDPISEHNRLYWYRQTLGQGPEFLTYFQNEAQLEKSRLLSDRFSAERPKGSFSTLEIQRTEQGDSAMYLCASSLNSRVDGYTFGSGTRLTVV.

The gene calls are TRBV29-1 and TRBJ1-2; D is ambiguous. Germline values: CDR1 SQVTM, CDR2 ANQGSEA. The CDR3 runs to 13 residues. V was cut by 3 bases and J by 4 bases, with 12 bases left in between. The CDR3 bases are TGCAGCGTTGAGGAGGGCCCCGTCTATGGCTACACCTTC. It yields the protein CSVEEGPVYGYTF. The whole variable domain, filled in from reference TRBV29-1 and TRBJ1-2, reads SAVISQKPSRDICQRGTSLTIQCQVDSQVTMMFWYRQQPGQSLTLIATANQGSEATYESGFVIDKFPISRPNLTFSTLTVSNMSPEDSSIYLCSVEEGPVYGYTFGSGTRLTVV.

This rearrangement joins TRBV5-8 to TRBJ2-7; no definite D call. From germline, CDR1 is SGHTS and CDR2 YDEGEE. This CDR3 is 12 amino acids long. V shed 5 bases and J shed 7 bases, with 13 bases lying between them. CDR3 sequence reads: CASSRTGQEQYF. DNA for the CDR3: TGTGCCAGCAGTCGAACCGGTCAAGAGCAGTACTTC. The variable domain in full, completed from reference TRBV5-8 and TRBJ2-7, reads EAGVTQSPTHLIKTRGQQATLRCSPISGHTSVYWYQQALGLGLQFLLWYDEGEERNRGNFPPRFSGRQFPNYSSELNVNALELEDSALYLCASSRTGQEQYFGPGTRLTVT.

The CDR3 coding sequence is TGTGCCAGTGAGACAGGGTGGGACACTGAAGCTTTCTTT. Translating gives CASETGWDTEAFF. The chain couples TRBV19 to TRBJ1-1, with TRBD1 matching over 7 bases. The CDR3 has 13 residues. V shed 8 bases, J shed 3 bases, and the junction held 6 bases outside the gene matches. Germline V CDR1 and CDR2: LNHDA, SQIVND (reference sequence).

The chain links TRBV11-2 to TRBJ1-1, with D hard to call. Trimming shortened V by 5 bases and J by 5 bases, and 15 bases separated the two germline ends. CDR1 SGHAT and CDR2 FQNNGV come from the germline V gene. This CDR3 is 14 amino acids long. Here the CDR3 reads CASSAPSEGTEAFF. CDR3 sequence (DNA): TGTGCCAGCAGCGCCCCGTCGGAAGGGACTGAAGCTTTCTTT.

This clone came up once. This chain joins TRBV5-1 and TRBJ2-6; 9 nucleotides line up with TRBD2. V was pared by 4 bases and J by 0 bases, with 11 bases of the junction left unmatched. The V gene's germline CDR1 is SGHRS and CDR2 YFSETQ. This CDR3 contains 19 residues. The CDR3 sequence is CASSHEREEVYSGANVLTF. CDR3 DNA: TGCGCCAGCAGCCACGAGCGGGAGGAAGTCTACTCTGGGGCCAACGTCCTGACTTTC.

The V call is TRBV6-5, the J call TRBJ2-5; D possibly corresponds to TRBD1 (5 bases). The V gene's germline CDR1 is MNHEY and CDR2 SVGAGI. The CDR3 is 14 residues long. Trimming took 6 bases from V and 3 from J, leaving 14 bases between them. CDR3: CASSPGIGEETQYF. The DNA of the CDR3 is TGTGCCAGCAGCCCAGGGATAGGGGAAGAGACCCAGTACTTC.

The CDR3 sequence is CASSQVTAGQLLFF. The CDR3 DNA follows: TGTGCCAGCAGTCAAGTAACGGCTGGACAGTTACTGTTTTTT. This rearrangement joins TRBV28 to TRBJ1-4; perhaps TRBD1 as D (6 bases). The germline V gene encodes CDR1 MDHEN and CDR2 SYDVKM. The CDR3 is 14 amino acids. V was shortened by 5 bases and J by 13 bases, with 20 bases between the two germline ends.

The chain links TRBV4-3 to TRBJ2-7; D uncertain. The CDR3 covers 15 residues. In germline, CDR1 is LGHNA, CDR2 YSLEER. V lost 4 bases to trimming and J lost 0 bases, with 13 bases between them. The CDR3 reads CASSLRSLSSYEQYF. CDR3 DNA: TGCGCCAGCAGCCTTAGGTCCTTAAGCTCCTACGAGCAGTACTTC.

V and J are TRBV2 and TRBJ2-7; D gene uncertain. V gave up 7 bases and J gave up 1 base, with 11 bases separating them. Germline assignment: CDR1 SNHLY and CDR2 FYNNEI. This CDR3 region has 13 residues. The CDR3 bases are TGTGCCAGCAACGTCTACTTTTCCTACGAGCAGTACTTC. This gives the protein CASNVYFSYEQYF.

The V and J genes are TRBV4-1 and TRBJ2-5, with D perhaps TRBD2 (7 bases). V was trimmed by 4 bases and J by 10 bases, leaving 25 bases between them. The germline gives CDR1 MGHRA, CDR2 YSYEKL. This CDR3 region has 16 residues. The DNA of the CDR3 is TGCGCCAGCAGCCCGGGACACACAGCGGGATTGTGGGTCCAGTACTTC. Amino acid sequence: CASSPGHTAGLWVQYF.

The rearrangement uses TRBV15 and TRBJ2-1; 9 bases align to TRBD2. The CDR3 spans 17 residues. The J segment lost 9 bases and the V segment lost 5 bases, leaving 17 bases of the junction unmatched. The germline V gene has CDR1 LNHNV and CDR2 YYDKDF (reference sequence). The CDR3 is CATSASRALAGLGEQFF. The DNA for the CDR3 is TGTGCCACCAGCGCCTCGCGGGCGCTAGCGGGATTAGGTGAGCAGTTCTTC. Variable domain in full (rest from reference TRBV15 and TRBJ2-1): DAMVIQNPRYQVTQFGKPVTLSCSQTLNHNVMYWYQQKSSQAPKLLFHYYDKDFNNEADTPDNFQSRRPNTSFCFLDIRSPGLGDTAMYLCATSASRALAGLGEQFFGPGTRLTVL.

The CDR3 loop is CASSSRDRGKSITDTQYF. The CDR3 nucleotides are TGTGCCAGCAGCTCGAGGGACAGGGGTAAGTCGATCACAGATACGCAGTATTTT. The chain recombines TRBV5-6 with TRBJ2-3; 10 bases agree with TRBD1. Germline lookup yields CDR1 SGHDT and CDR2 YYEEEE. This CDR3 contains 18 residues. The V and J ends lost 3 bases and 2 bases, in that order; junction bases with no gene match: 12.

The rearrangement joins TRBV7-3 to TRBJ2-1, with D unclear. V lost 2 bases and J lost 8, with 7 bases in between. There are 12 residues in the CDR3. Per germline, CDR1 SGHTA and CDR2 FQGTGA. The CDR3 loop is CASSLEVDEQFF. The CDR3 DNA follows: TGTGCCAGCAGCTTAGAGGTAGATGAGCAGTTCTTC.

The rearrangement uses TRBV19 and TRBJ2-2, with D tentatively TRBD1 or TRBD2 (5 bases each). Looked up from germline, CDR1 is LNHDA and CDR2 is SQIVND (reference sequence). The CDR3 contains 12 residues. Deletions cut 7 bases from V and 7 bases from J, with 10 bases between. The CDR3 loop is CASTRDRGELFF. The DNA for the CDR3 is TGTGCCAGTACCCGGGACCGCGGGGAGCTGTTTTTT.

The chain recombines TRBV4-1 with TRBJ2-7; the D is unclear. The V gene's germline CDR1 is MGHRA and CDR2 YSYEKL. Trimming shortened V by 3 bases and J by 1 base, and 10 bases separated the two germline ends. The CDR3 spans 14 residues. The CDR3 DNA reads as TGCGCCAGCAGCCATGGGCAGGCTTCCTACGAGCAGTACTTC. As protein: CASSHGQASYEQYF.